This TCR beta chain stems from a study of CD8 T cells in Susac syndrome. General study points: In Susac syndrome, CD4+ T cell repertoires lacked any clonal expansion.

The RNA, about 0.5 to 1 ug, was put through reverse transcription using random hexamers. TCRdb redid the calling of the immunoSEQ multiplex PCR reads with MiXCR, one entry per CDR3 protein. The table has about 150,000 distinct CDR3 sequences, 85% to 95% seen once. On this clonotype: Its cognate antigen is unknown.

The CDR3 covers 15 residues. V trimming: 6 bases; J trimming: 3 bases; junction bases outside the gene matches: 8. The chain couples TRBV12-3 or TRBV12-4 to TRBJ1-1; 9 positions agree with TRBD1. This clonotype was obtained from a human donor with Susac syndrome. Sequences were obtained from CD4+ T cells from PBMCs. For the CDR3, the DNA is TGTGCCAGCAGGAGACCACAGGGGGCGGACACTGAAGCTTTCTTT. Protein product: CASRRPQGADTEAFF.